Below, 28 T cell receptor beta chains from the same sample are listed, as sequenced in a study of monozygotic twins with inflammatory bowel disease. TCRdb processed the 5' RACE reads again and assigns one entry to each CDR3 protein, with no DNA. The table for this sample gives over 90,000 distinct CDR3 sequences. Sequenced material: blood. Receptors were obtained from a human donor with ulcerative colitis or Crohn's disease, or a healthy co-twin of an affected twin (not recorded which).

The rearrangement uses TRBV5-1 and TRBJ2-7; TCRdb calls TRBD1, which cannot be checked without DNA. Germline assignment: CDR1 SGHRS and CDR2 YFSETQ. This CDR3 contains 16 residues. The CDR3 spells CASSRQGVLSSYEQYF.

This chain connects TRBV11-2 to TRBJ2-2; the D gene TCRdb calls, TRBD1, cannot be checked with no DNA. The V gene's germline CDR1 is SGHAT and CDR2 FQNNGV. CDR3 length: 16 amino acids. The CDR3 loop is CASSVTGGVNTGELFF.

This chain connects TRBV29-1 to TRBJ2-1; without DNA, the TCRdb call of TRBD1 cannot be checked. The CDR3 covers 11 residues. Germline V gives CDR1 SQVTM, CDR2 ANQGSEA. CDR3 in amino acids: CSLRGVDEQFF.

This chain uses TRBV5-5 with TRBJ2-2; TCRdb's D call of TRBD1 is untestable without DNA. The CDR3 covers 14 residues. Germline V gives CDR1 SGHKS, CDR2 YYEKEE (reference sequence). The CDR3: CASSEGGASGELFF.

J is TRBJ2-2 and V is TRBV20-1. The germline V gene encodes CDR1 DFQATT and CDR2 SNEGSKA (reference sequence). This CDR3 region has 11 residues. CDR3 region: CSAKIPGELFF.

The chain combines TRBV20-1 with TRBJ1-2; TCRdb names TRBD1, which stays unverified in the absence of DNA. This CDR3 region has 14 residues. CDR1 is DFQATT, CDR2 SNEGSKA, per germline (reference sequence). CDR3 loop: CSADQGGGNYGYTF.

This sequence joins TRBV10-3 and TRBJ2-1. Germline V lookup: CDR1 ENHRY, CDR2 SYGVKD. CDR3 size: 14 residues. CDR3 amino acids: CAISELDAYNEQFF.

The gene calls are TRBV20-1 and TRBJ2-7; TCRdb names TRBD1, which stays unverified in the absence of DNA. The CDR3 length is 13 residues. Germline-derived CDR1 and CDR2 are DFQATT and SNEGSKA (reference sequence). The CDR3: CSAPGQKLYEQYF.

The chain carries TRBV2 and TRBJ2-3. This CDR3 is built from 11 residues. Germline-derived CDR1 and CDR2 are SNHLY and FYNNEI. The CDR3 region is CAGRGRRWQYF.

J is TRBJ2-7 and V is TRBV5-1. This CDR3 region has 14 residues. CDR1 and CDR2 from the germline V gene are SGHRS and YFSETQ. The CDR3 protein is CASSSDREVHEQYF.

The CDR3 protein is CASSRQGAPTRLFF. The V and J genes are TRBV28 and TRBJ1-4; TCRdb's assignment of TRBD1 cannot be checked, as there is no DNA. The CDR3 has 14 amino acids. CDR1 and CDR2 (germline): MDHEN, SYDVKM.

This CDR3 reads CASSIILSNEQFF. The gene calls are TRBV19 and TRBJ2-1. Germline values: CDR1 LNHDA, CDR2 SQIVND (reference sequence). This CDR3 has 13 amino acids.

This chain links TRBV3-1 with TRBJ1-1. Germline lookup yields CDR1 LGHDT and CDR2 YNNKEL (reference sequence). The CDR3 has 14 residues. The CDR3 protein is CASSQNMKNTEAFF.

The V gene is TRBV5-1, the J gene TRBJ1-1; TCRdb reports TRBD1, a call that lacks DNA to check it against. This CDR3 comprises 14 residues. Germline-derived CDR1 and CDR2 are SGHRS and YFSETQ. CDR3 protein: CASSAQGDNTEAFF.

This chain connects TRBV28 to TRBJ2-1; checking the TCRdb D call of TRBD2 is not possible without DNA. Germline V gives CDR1 MDHEN, CDR2 SYDVKM. The CDR3 is 17 amino acids. The CDR3 protein is CASSFGRDGSSYNEQFF.

The V and J genes are TRBV27 and TRBJ1-5. The CDR3 loop spans 16 amino acids. CDR1 and CDR2 (germline): MNHEY, SMNVEV (reference sequence). CDR3 residues: CASSFSKGSGNQPQHF.

CDR3: CASSLEWTSGGRAQYF. The genes are TRBV5-4 and TRBJ2-5; TCRdb gives TRBD2 as the D gene, but with no DNA this cannot be confirmed. This CDR3 is 16 amino acids long. Germline assignment: CDR1 SGHNT and CDR2 YYREEE (reference sequence). Variable domain in full (rest from reference TRBV5-4 and TRBJ2-5): ETGVTQSPTHLIKTRGQQVTLRCSSQSGHNTVSWYQQALGQGPQFIFQYYREEENGRGNFPPRFSGLQFPNYSSELNVNALELDDSALYLCASSLEWTSGGRAQYFGPGTRLLVL.

This rearrangement joins TRBV20-1 to TRBJ2-5; lacking DNA, the TRBD2 call made by TCRdb goes unchecked. CDR3 length: 12 residues. CDR1 DFQATT and CDR2 SNEGSKA come from the germline V gene (reference sequence). The CDR3 protein is CSSPAGRETQYF.

The genes are TRBV5-1 and TRBJ2-7; as DNA is missing, the TRBD1 call by TCRdb cannot be tested. The CDR3 runs 14 residues. Looked up from germline, CDR1 is SGHRS and CDR2 is YFSETQ. This CDR3 is CASSPTSGSHEQYF. Looking up the rest from reference TRBV5-1 and TRBJ2-7 gives the full variable domain: KAGVTQTPRYLIKTRGQQVTLSCSPISGHRSVSWYQQTPGQGLQFLFEYFSETQRNKGNFPGRFSGRQFSNSRSEMNVSTLELGDSALYLCASSPTSGSHEQYFGPGTRLTVT.

The chain couples TRBV29-1 to TRBJ1-1. This CDR3 region has 12 residues. CDR1 is SQVTM and CDR2 is ANQGSEA in the germline V gene. CDR3 region: CSGGQLNTEAFF.

The genes are TRBV29-1 and TRBJ2-5; TCRdb picks TRBD1, but there is no DNA to check that call. CDR1 is SQVTM, CDR2 ANQGSEA, per germline. CDR3 length: 15 residues. CDR3 sequence reads: CSAEAGGGSRETQYF. Full variable domain (rest looked up from reference TRBV29-1 and TRBJ2-5): SAVISQKPSRDICQRGTSLTIQCQVDSQVTMMFWYRQQPGQSLTLIATANQGSEATYESGFVIDKFPISRPNLTFSTLTVSNMSPEDSSIYLCSAEAGGGSRETQYFGPGTRLLVL.

The chain recombines TRBV11-2 with TRBJ2-5. CDR1 and CDR2 from the germline V gene are SGHAT and FQNNGV. The CDR3 has 14 amino acids. CDR3 amino acids: CASSFQGYQETQYF.

The rearrangement uses TRBV15 and TRBJ2-7; TCRdb lists TRBD1, though no DNA is available to test this call. Per the germline V gene, CDR1 is LNHNV and CDR2 is YYDKDF (reference sequence). This CDR3 has 14 residues. CDR3 sequence: CATSREDREYEQYF.

V gene TRBV20-1 combines with J gene TRBJ1-5; TCRdb gives TRBD1 as the D gene, but with no DNA this cannot be confirmed. The CDR3 sequence is 13 residues long. The germline V gene encodes CDR1 DFQATT and CDR2 SNEGSKA (reference sequence). The chain's CDR3 is CSATRTANQPQHF.

This chain uses TRBV3-1 with TRBJ1-1; TCRdb calls TRBD1, which cannot be checked without DNA. The germline V gene encodes CDR1 LGHDT and CDR2 YNNKEL (reference sequence). The length of the CDR3 is 12 residues. This CDR3 is CASSDPGTESFF.

This chain links TRBV12-3 or TRBV12-4 with TRBJ2-1; lacking DNA, the TRBD1 call made by TCRdb goes unchecked. The length of the CDR3 is 16 residues. This CDR3 is CASSLYSDRVSNEQFF.

The rearrangement links TRBV20-1 to TRBJ2-1; TCRdb selects TRBD1, and the lack of DNA leaves this call unchecked. The CDR3 loop spans 13 amino acids. Germline CDR1 and CDR2: DFQATT and SNEGSKA (reference sequence). The CDR3 is CSALTGSGGEQFF.

The chain combines TRBV20-1 with TRBJ1-6; the TCRdb call, TRBD1, lacks DNA for checking. In germline, CDR1 is DFQATT, CDR2 SNEGSKA (reference sequence). There are 17 residues in the CDR3. CDR3 sequence: CSARTPVQAVLRSPLHF.